The present T cell receptor beta chain was sequenced within a study of blood T cell repertoires in COVID-19. Looked up from germline, CDR1 is SEHNR and CDR2 is FQNEAQ (reference sequence). CDR3 size: 15 residues. V lost 5 bases to trimming and J lost 2 bases, with 16 bases between them. Assay used: immunoSEQ multiplex PCR; TCRdb lists only in-frame clones, some missing. The table includes some 76,000 clones, roughly 90% detected once. This clone was counted between two and nine times. The sequence was collected from an elderly man in a cohort sampled during active COVID-19. Sequenced: peripheral blood. The rearrangement uses TRBV7-9 and TRBJ2-7; D assignment may be TRBD1 or TRBD2 (5 bases each). Written as DNA, the CDR3 is TGTGCCAGCAGCAAAGGGGTAGAGGGTCCCTACGAGCAGTACTTC. Its protein is CASSKGVEGPYEQYF.